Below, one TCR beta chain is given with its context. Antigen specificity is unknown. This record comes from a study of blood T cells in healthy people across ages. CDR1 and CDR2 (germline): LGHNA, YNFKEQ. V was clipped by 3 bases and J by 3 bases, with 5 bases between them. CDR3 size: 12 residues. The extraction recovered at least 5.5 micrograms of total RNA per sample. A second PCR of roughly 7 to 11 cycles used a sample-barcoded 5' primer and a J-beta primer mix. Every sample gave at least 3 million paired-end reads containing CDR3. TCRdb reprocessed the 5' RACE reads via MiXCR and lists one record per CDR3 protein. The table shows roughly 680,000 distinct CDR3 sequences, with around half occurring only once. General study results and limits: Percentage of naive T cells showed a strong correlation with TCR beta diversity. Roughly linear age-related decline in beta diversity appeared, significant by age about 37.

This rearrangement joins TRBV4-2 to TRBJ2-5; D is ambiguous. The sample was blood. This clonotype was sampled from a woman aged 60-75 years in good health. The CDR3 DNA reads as TGTGCCAGCAGCCACGATAAAGAGACCCAGTACTTC. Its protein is CASSHDKETQYF.